One and the same sample provided the 9 T cell receptor beta chains below, sequenced in a study of T-cell reconstitution after alpha-beta-depleted transplantation in children. As it was prepared, the TCRbeta library received unique molecular identifiers. TCRdb recomputed calls from the PCR reads with MiXCR, one row per CDR3 protein. Of around 700,000 distinct CDR3 sequences in the sample, 10% to 15% are singletons; the top ten hold around 0.79%. Sequencing used PBMCs, obtained before TCRalphabeta/CD19-depleted stem cell transplant. These TCRs come from a girl aged 2-15 years with congenital amegakaryocytic thrombocytopenia, due to receive a stem cell transplant.

The chain couples TRBV20-1 to TRBJ2-7; 8 nucleotides line up with TRBD2. With V trimmed by 3 bases and J by 7 bases, 8 bases remained unmatched. Germline V lookup: CDR1 DFQATT, CDR2 SNEGSKA (reference sequence). This CDR3 has 13 residues. The CDR3 bases are TGCAGTGCTAGTGGCGCGGGAGGTAGGGAGCAGTACTTC. Translated: CSASGAGGREQYF.

This rearrangement joins TRBV28 to TRBJ1-4; D possibly corresponds to TRBD1 (5 bases). Germline CDR1 is MDHEN and CDR2 is SYDVKM. The CDR3 contains 14 residues. Trimming pared 8 bases from V and 5 bases from J, leaving 15 bases between. CDR3: CASLSPGVNEKLFF. CDR3 sequence (DNA): TGTGCCAGCCTTTCCCCGGGGGTAAATGAAAAACTGTTTTTT.

On this clonotype itself: One end of the junction does not line up with germline, which may come from a read error. The chain employs TRBV20-1 and TRBJ2-3, with TRBD2 matching 7 bases. CDR1 is DFQATT, CDR2 SNEGSKA, per germline (reference sequence). There are 15 residues in the CDR3. The CDR3 reads CSADLAVDVPGTHYF. The CDR3 DNA sequence: TGCAGTGCCGACCTAGCGGTAGACGTGCCAGGTACGCACTATTTT.

This clonotype was detected ten times or more. The chain combines TRBV12-3 or TRBV12-4 with TRBJ2-1; 11 bases are a match to TRBD2. V lost 4 bases, J lost 9 bases, and 2 bases stayed unmatched. The CDR3 has 13 residues. The CDR3 sequence: CASSSTSGVEQFF. CDR3 coding DNA: TGTGCCAGCAGTTCGACTAGCGGGGTTGAGCAGTTCTTC.

This chain links TRBV2 with TRBJ2-6; D not certain. V dropped 9 bases and J dropped 0 bases, with 9 bases sitting between them. The CDR3 is made up of 14 amino acids. The germline V gene has CDR1 SNHLY and CDR2 FYNNEI. The CDR3: CASRRPSGANVLTF. For the CDR3, the DNA is TGTGCCAGTCGGAGACCCTCTGGGGCCAACGTCCTGACTTTC.

This clonotype was picked up many times. The junction departs from the called germline gene at one end, perhaps through a read error. The V and J genes are TRBV5-1 and TRBJ2-5; D possibly corresponds to TRBD1 (6 bases). The CDR3 loop spans 13 amino acids. Looked up from germline, CDR1 is SGHRS and CDR2 is YFSETQ. The CDR3 spells CASSLEGGETQYF. CDR3 DNA: TGTGCCAGCAGCTTAGAAGGGGGAGAGACCCAGTACTTC.

This clonotype was seen a single time. The rearrangement joins TRBV3-1 to TRBJ2-7, with TRBD2 matching 7 bases. Per germline, CDR1 LGHDT and CDR2 YNNKEL (reference sequence). Trimming cost V 1 base and J 3 bases; bases outside gene matches: 6. This CDR3 has 15 amino acids. The CDR3 DNA sequence: TGTGCCAGCAGCCAAGCAGCGGGAATCGGCTACGAGCAGTACTTC. Amino acid sequence: CASSQAAGIGYEQYF.

This clonotype was seen many times. The gene calls are TRBV10-2 and TRBJ2-7; TRBD2 agrees at 10 bases. Germline CDR1 is WSHSY and CDR2 is SAAADI. This CDR3 spans 17 amino acids. The J segment lost 3 bases and the V segment lost 1 base, leaving 9 bases of the junction unmatched. The CDR3 region has the DNA TGCGCCAGCAGTGAGTTCCCAGGACTAGCGGAGAGCTACGAGCAGTACTTC. Its protein product is CASSEFPGLAESYEQYF.

This clonotype was counted ten times or more. The rearrangement links TRBV12-3 or TRBV12-4 to TRBJ2-1; 8 positions agree with TRBD1. There are 16 residues in the CDR3. The V gene end was trimmed by 5 bases and the J gene end by 4 bases; junction bases not matched to a gene: 10. The CDR3 loop reads CASSPPRQGPYNEQFF. The CDR3 DNA reads TGTGCCAGCAGTCCCCCGAGACAGGGGCCTTACAATGAGCAGTTCTTC.